The present TCR beta chain was sequenced within a study of CD8 T cells in ankylosing spondylitis. Researchers built TCR beta libraries using quantitative 5'-RACE with molecular barcodes. TCRdb used MiXCR to reprocess the 5' RACE reads, holding one entry per CDR3 protein. The data contain some 140,000 distinct CDR3 sequences, 8% to 9% of them singletons. Study results and limitations: Ankylosing spondylitis blood appeared to carry a characteristic TCR beta motif of several highly homologous variants. The authors found the disease-linked clones to be CD8+ and relatively rare in peripheral blood.

This clonotype was counted a few times. Its matching antigen is unknown. The CDR3 is 13 residues long. Germline CDR1 reads DFQATT; CDR2 reads SNEGSKA (reference sequence). Trimming shortened V by 3 bases and J by 0 bases, and 8 bases separated the two germline ends. The specimen was synovial fluid, either unsorted or a sorted T cell fraction (not recorded which). The chain couples TRBV20-1 to TRBJ1-1; no firm D call. The TCR was taken from a male donor with ankylosing spondylitis. The CDR3 nucleotides are TGCAGTGCTAGGCGTACAATGAACACTGAAGCTTTCTTT. This codes for CSARRTMNTEAFF.